The TCR beta chain described here comes from a study of blood T cells in healthy people across ages. V was cut by 5 bases and J by 4 bases, with 19 bases left in between. CDR1 and CDR2 from the germline V gene are LGHNA and YNFKEQ. This CDR3 is built from 16 residues. Primed by a sample-barcoded 5' primer and a J-beta primer mix, a second PCR proceeded for about 6 to 11 cycles. TCRdb reanalysed the 5' RACE reads using MiXCR and keeps one entry per CDR3 protein. In the table there are around 1.1 million distinct CDR3 sequences, around two fifths of which are singletons. This chain connects TRBV4-2 to TRBJ2-3, with D maybe TRBD1 (6 bases). Sequencing was performed on blood. This clonotype was sampled from a man aged 18 to 35 in good health. The CDR3 DNA sequence: TGTGCCAGCAGCGCTACAGGGCCGAGGGACCCAGATACGCAGTATTTT. Protein sequence: CASSATGPRDPDTQYF.